The 13 T cell receptor beta chains below all came from one sample that was sequenced in a study of STAT5B mutations in CD4+ large granular lymphocyte leukemia. Generated by immunoSEQ multiplex PCR, the TCRdb table keeps only in-frame clones and is missing some. The sample yields 20,000 to 25,000 clones, 70% seen once. The sequenced material came from CD4+ T cells from blood buffy coats. The receptors originated from a human donor in good health.

This chain links TRBV27 with TRBJ1-2; D is unresolved. Trimming took off 0 bases at V and 5 bases at J, with 16 bases between the two ends. The CDR3 runs to 16 residues. The germline gives CDR1 MNHEY, CDR2 SMNVEV (reference sequence). The CDR3 sequence is CASSLSRAGGLYGYTF. The CDR3 DNA follows: TGTGCCAGCAGTTTATCGCGAGCAGGAGGGCTTTATGGCTACACCTTC.

This sequence joins TRBV7-2 and TRBJ2-1, with 8 bases fitting TRBD2. This CDR3 has 15 residues. V was pared by 5 bases and J by 12 bases, with 15 bases of the junction left unmatched. CDR1 is SGHTA, CDR2 FQGNSA, per germline. CDR3 protein: CASSPPGLGGSWQFF. DNA for the CDR3: TGTGCCAGCAGCCCCCCGGGACTAGGGGGATCGTGGCAGTTCTTC.

The chain has TRBV7-9 and TRBJ2-7; D is unresolved. V lost 8 bases to trimming and J lost 5 bases, with 13 bases between them. The germline gives CDR1 SEHNR, CDR2 FQNEAQ (reference sequence). This CDR3 has 12 residues. CDR3 in amino acids: CASGQLGNEQYF. The DNA of the CDR3 is TGTGCCAGCGGTCAACTTGGGAACGAGCAGTACTTC.

The chain has TRBV6-1 and TRBJ2-1, with D possibly being TRBD2 (5 bases). The CDR3 is 13 residues long. V shed 8 bases and J shed 10 bases, with 18 bases lying between them. From germline, CDR1 is MNHNS and CDR2 SASEGT. The DNA of the CDR3 is TGTGCCAGCCAAGAGGGCTATTCAGACGAGCAGTTCTTC. This translates into CASQEGYSDEQFF.

The chain has TRBV19 and TRBJ1-1; 7 nucleotides match TRBD1. Germline lookup yields CDR1 LNHDA and CDR2 SQIVND (reference sequence). CDR3 length: 12 amino acids. The ends lost 6 bases at V and 7 bases at J; junction bases unmatched: 5. CDR3 sequence reads: CASRNRQGEAFF. The CDR3 DNA follows: TGTGCCAGTAGGAACCGACAGGGTGAAGCTTTCTTT.

The V call is TRBV10-3, the J call TRBJ1-2, with D hard to call. V lost 8 bases and J lost 7, with 8 bases in between. Germline V lookup: CDR1 ENHRY, CDR2 SYGVKD. The length of the CDR3 is 10 residues. CDR3 protein: CAIGELGYTF. DNA of the CDR3: TGTGCCATCGGCGAGCTTGGCTACACCTTC.

Here the CDR3 reads CATTRSVLSSTDTQYF. The CDR3 nucleotides are TGTGCCACTACGAGGTCCGTTCTATCTAGCACAGATACGCAGTATTTT. The chain uses TRBV19 and TRBJ2-3; no firm D call. Per germline, CDR1 LNHDA and CDR2 SQIVND (reference sequence). The CDR3 is 16 amino acids. V lost 10 bases, J lost 0 bases, and 20 bases lay in between. The variable domain in full, completed from reference TRBV19 and TRBJ2-3, reads DGGITQSPKYLFRKEGQNVTLSCEQNLNHDAMYWYRQDPGQGLRLIYYSQIVNDFQKGDIAEGYSVSREKKESFPLTVTSAQKNPTAFYLCATTRSVLSSTDTQYFGPGTRLTVL.

This chain uses TRBV7-2 with TRBJ2-5; 7 bases are shared with TRBD2. This CDR3 comprises 14 residues. CDR1 and CDR2 from the germline V gene are SGHTA and FQGNSA. Germline trimming cut 3 bases from V and 3 bases from J; bases unmatched to any gene: 4. CDR3 protein: CASSLQRGKETQYF. The CDR3 DNA sequence: TGTGCCAGCAGCTTGCAGCGGGGTAAAGAGACCCAGTACTTC.

This clone was seen a handful of times. This chain joins TRBV29-1 and TRBJ1-1, with D uncertain. Looked up from germline, CDR1 is SQVTM and CDR2 is ANQGSEA. Between the trimmed V and J ends, which lost 7 bases and 2 bases, there was a span of 11 bases. CDR3 size: 12 residues. The CDR3 here is CSGRQRNTEAFF. CDR3 coding DNA: TGCAGCGGTAGACAACGAAACACTGAAGCTTTCTTT.

The chain joins TRBV2 to TRBJ2-1; no clear D. This CDR3 spans 15 amino acids. The V gene's germline CDR1 is SNHLY and CDR2 FYNNEI. V was shortened by 3 bases and J by 0 bases, with 9 bases between the two germline ends. The CDR3: CASSEGKNSYNEQFF. CDR3 bases: TGTGCCAGCAGTGAGGGGAAAAACTCCTACAATGAGCAGTTCTTC.

The chain couples TRBV11-2 to TRBJ1-1; 9 bases are a match to TRBD1. The germline CDR1 and CDR2 sequences are SGHAT and FQNNGV. The V gene end was trimmed by 6 bases and the J gene end by 5 bases; junction bases not matched to a gene: 10. The CDR3 is 15 residues long. The CDR3 is CASSSRDRVGTEAFF. DNA for the CDR3: TGTGCCAGCAGTTCCCGGGACAGGGTGGGAACTGAAGCTTTCTTT.

This clone was seen more than once but under ten times. The chain recombines TRBV5-1 with TRBJ1-2; D is unclear. CDR1 is SGHRS, CDR2 YFSETQ, per germline. Trimming left V 2 bases short and J 6 bases short, with 17 bases between. This CDR3 spans 15 amino acids. The CDR3 protein is CASSLVGLSADGYTF. The CDR3 DNA follows: TGCGCCAGCAGCTTAGTCGGACTCTCTGCGGATGGCTACACCTTC.

The rearrangement uses TRBV7-2 and TRBJ2-5; D is perhaps TRBD1 (5 bases). The germline V and J ends were trimmed by 1 base and 4 bases, with 7 bases remaining between them. Germline CDR1 reads SGHTA; CDR2 reads FQGNSA. This CDR3 has 13 residues. In nucleotides, the CDR3 is TGTGCCAGCAGCTTAGGGGGCCGAGAGACCCAGTACTTC. Translation: CASSLGGRETQYF.